A single sample gave rise to the 18 T cell receptor beta chains below, sequenced in a study of T cell repertoires in ileal Crohn's disease. Measured with immunoSEQ multiplex PCR; TCRdb has only the in-frame clones, and not every one. The table shows more than 12,000 clones, with 65% to 80% occurring only once. As for time point: neoterminal ileum biopsy at postoperative endoscopy, about 6 months after surgery. Sequenced sample: ileal tissue. The source is an adult with Crohn's disease.

V gene TRBV9 combines with J gene TRBJ1-6; no clear D gene. There are 13 residues in the CDR3. The V and J ends lost 2 bases and 7 bases respectively, with 7 bases between them. Germline assignment: CDR1 SGDLS and CDR2 YYNGEE. The CDR3 reads CASSVPANSPLHF. Written as DNA, the CDR3 is TGTGCCAGCAGCGTCCCCGCAAATTCACCCCTCCACTTT. The variable domain in full, completed from reference TRBV9 and TRBJ1-6, reads DSGVTQTPKHLITATGQRVTLRCSPRSGDLSVYWYQQSLDQGLQFLIQYYNGEERAKGNILERFSAQQFPDLHSELNLSSLELGDSALYFCASSVPANSPLHFGNGTRLTVT.

This chain joins TRBV7-9 and TRBJ1-1; D remains unclear. The CDR3 has 15 residues. The V and J ends lost 2 bases and 1 base respectively, with 11 bases between them. CDR1 is SEHNR, CDR2 FQNEAQ, per germline (reference sequence). The CDR3 sequence: CASSLTTMGNTEAFF. CDR3 sequence (DNA): TGTGCCAGCAGCTTAACGACGATGGGGAACACTGAAGCTTTCTTT.

The chain combines TRBV18 with TRBJ1-2; D gene ambiguous. With 4 bases removed from V and 3 bases from J, the gap between germline ends came to 12 bases. CDR1 and CDR2 from the germline V gene are KGHSH and LQKENI. This CDR3 is 14 amino acids long. CDR3 sequence reads: CASSLTDKHYGYTF. The CDR3 DNA follows: TGTGCCAGCTCACTAACTGACAAGCACTATGGCTACACCTTC.

The V and J genes are TRBV19 and TRBJ1-4, with D possibly TRBD1 on 6 matching bases. This CDR3 has 16 amino acids. Germline assignment: CDR1 LNHDA and CDR2 SQIVND (reference sequence). Trimming pared 3 bases from V and 0 bases from J, leaving 11 bases between. As DNA, the CDR3 is TGTGCCAGTAGTATTGTACGGACAGCAACTAATGAAAAACTGTTTTTT. Translation: CASSIVRTATNEKLFF.

Only a few counts were recorded for this clone. The CDR3 spells CSVVQDRTGGNEQFF. In DNA, the CDR3 is TGCAGCGTTGTCCAGGATAGGACAGGGGGCAATGAGCAGTTCTTC. The rearrangement links TRBV29-1 to TRBJ2-1; 10 nucleotides agree with TRBD1. CDR1 and CDR2 from the germline V gene are SQVTM and ANQGSEA. The CDR3 is made up of 15 amino acids. V was pared by 4 bases and J by 6 bases, with 9 bases of the junction left unmatched.

This sequence joins TRBV30 and TRBJ1-1, with D perhaps TRBD1 (5 bases). Trimming removed 6 bases at V and 1 base at J, with 15 bases between. CDR3 length equals 14 residues. The germline V gene has CDR1 GTSNPN and CDR2 SVGIG (reference sequence). CDR3 loop: CACKLDSKNTEAFF. The CDR3 coding sequence is TGTGCCTGCAAGCTCGACAGTAAGAACACTGAAGCTTTCTTT.

V and J are TRBV2 and TRBJ1-2; 7 nucleotides agree with TRBD1. CDR3 length: 16 residues. CDR1 is SNHLY and CDR2 is FYNNEI in the germline V gene. The trim removed 3 bases at V and 2 bases at J, leaving 9 bases unmatched. This CDR3 reads CASSETLNRGNYGYTF. For the CDR3, the DNA is TGTGCCAGCAGTGAGACTTTGAACAGGGGAAACTATGGCTACACCTTC.

The chain recombines TRBV27 with TRBJ2-7, with 8 bases aligning to TRBD2. Germline lookup yields CDR1 MNHEY and CDR2 SMNVEV (reference sequence). The CDR3 spans 12 residues. Germline trimming cut 7 bases from V and 9 bases from J; bases unmatched to any gene: 8. The CDR3 here is CASKRGGFPQYF. In DNA, the CDR3 is TGTGCCAGCAAACGGGGGGGGTTTCCGCAGTACTTC.

This chain connects TRBV11-2 to TRBJ2-5; TRBD2 agrees at 12 bases. The CDR3 contains 15 residues. CDR1 and CDR2 (germline): SGHAT, FQNNGV. J was trimmed by 7 bases and V by 5 bases; bases with no gene match: 8. DNA of the CDR3: TGTGCCAGCAGCAGGACTAGCGGGGATCGTGGGACCCAGTACTTC. This translates into CASSRTSGDRGTQYF.

The J gene is TRBJ1-4, the V gene TRBV5-1, with 8 positions matching TRBD1. Trimming removed 3 bases from V and 8 bases from J; junction bases left unmatched: 9. This CDR3 has 15 residues. CDR1 is SGHRS, CDR2 YFSETQ, per germline. Here the CDR3 reads CASSSSGGVGEKLFF. CDR3 DNA sequence: TGCGCCAGCAGCTCCTCAGGGGGCGTTGGGGAAAAACTGTTTTTT.

CDR3 residues: CASSSGPDLNTEAFF. The CDR3 DNA reads TGTGCCAGCAGCTCAGGCCCGGACTTGAACACTGAAGCTTTCTTT. The J gene is TRBJ1-1, the V gene TRBV7-3; D is unclear. The CDR3 contains 15 residues. Trimming took 4 bases from V and 0 from J, leaving 12 bases between them. In germline, CDR1 is SGHTA, CDR2 FQGTGA.

This rearrangement joins TRBV5-1 to TRBJ2-3; 7 bases align to TRBD1. V lost 3 bases, J lost 5 bases, and 6 bases stayed unmatched. The germline V gene encodes CDR1 SGHRS and CDR2 YFSETQ. The CDR3 spans 14 residues. In DNA form, the CDR3 reads TGCGCCAGCAGCTGGGACAGTGCACAAGATACGCAGTATTTT. Translated, it gives CASSWDSAQDTQYF.

This clone was recorded a few times. The chain couples TRBV7-2 to TRBJ2-7, with unresolved D. V was clipped by 5 bases and J by 0 bases, with 14 bases between them. Germline-derived CDR1 and CDR2 are SGHTA and FQGNSA. The CDR3 totals 15 residues. CDR3 sequence reads: CASSPSEGSSYEQYF. The CDR3 DNA reads as TGTGCCAGCAGCCCCTCGGAAGGCAGCTCCTACGAGCAGTACTTC.

J is TRBJ1-2 and V is TRBV6-1; D remains unclear. Germline V lookup: CDR1 MNHNS, CDR2 SASEGT. This CDR3 region has 13 residues. V lost 1 base, J lost 5 bases, and 8 bases lay in between. CDR3 sequence: CASSEGIFYGYTF. The CDR3 nucleotides are TGTGCCAGCAGTGAAGGGATCTTTTATGGCTACACCTTC.

The table lists this clone with a count of one. This chain uses TRBV6-1 with TRBJ1-1; 8 bases are a match to TRBD1. Germline V gene data show CDR1 as MNHNS and CDR2 as SASEGT. This CDR3 is 13 amino acids long. The V gene end was trimmed by 6 bases and the J gene end by 6 bases; junction bases not matched to a gene: 6. CDR3: CASRRTGKAEAFF. CDR3 coding DNA: TGTGCCAGCAGAAGGACAGGGAAAGCTGAAGCTTTCTTT.

V usage is TRBV10-3 and J usage is TRBJ1-1; 8 nucleotides match TRBD1. Germline assignment: CDR1 ENHRY and CDR2 SYGVKD. The junction had 8 bases not matched to a gene; V was cut back by 3 bases and J by 5 bases. This CDR3 has 15 amino acids. The CDR3 nucleotides read TGTGCCATCAGTGAATTAGACAGGGGAGTAACTGAAGCTTTCTTT. Amino acid sequence: CAISELDRGVTEAFF.

The count of this clone is one. The V gene is TRBV2, the J gene TRBJ2-5; 9 bases align to TRBD1. The CDR3 has 14 amino acids. Germline V gives CDR1 SNHLY, CDR2 FYNNEI. Trimming removed 10 bases from V and 5 bases from J; junction bases left unmatched: 11. CDR3 loop: CANRGTGSWETQYF. For the CDR3, the DNA is TGTGCCAACCGGGGGACAGGGTCCTGGGAGACCCAGTACTTC.

The V and J genes are TRBV19 and TRBJ1-5, with no clear D. The CDR3 has 16 residues. Between the trimmed V and J ends, which lost 6 bases and 2 bases, there was a span of 17 bases. Germline lookup yields CDR1 LNHDA and CDR2 SQIVND (reference sequence). The CDR3 protein is CASSFLGPAGNQPQHF. The CDR3 nucleotides read TGTGCCAGTAGCTTTCTCGGCCCAGCGGGCAATCAGCCCCAGCATTTT.